This TCR beta chain derives from a study of cytomegalovirus exposure and HLA in healthy donors. PCR used 60 Vbeta primers and 13 Jbeta primers. The repertoire was sequenced with immunoSEQ multiplex PCR; TCRdb's copy has only in-frame clones and lacks some. The sample lists about 170,000 clones, around three quarters occurring once. About this clone itself: What it recognizes is unknown.

The V gene's germline CDR1 is SGHTA and CDR2 FQGNSA. This CDR3 is 13 amino acids long. The V end lost 2 bases, the J end lost 8 bases, and 12 bases lay between the germline ends. Findings and caveats of the study: TCR beta V- and J-gene trimming was later associated with a missense DCLRE1C variant. In a later analysis, across HLA loci, associated TCR counts were highest for DRB1, lowest for HLA-C. It has been reported that TCR beta sequences accurately predicted the HLA-A and HLA-B alleles of most subjects.

The specimen sequenced was PBMCs. The J gene is TRBJ1-2, the V gene TRBV7-2, with D unclear. The source of this sequence is a woman younger than 45 in good health and CMV-seropositive. The CDR3, as DNA: TGTGCCAGCAGCTTAAGATTCCAGAACGGCTACACCTTC. Amino acid sequence: CASSLRFQNGYTF.